The source of this TCR beta chain is a study of blood T cell repertoires in COVID-19. On the study more broadly: Researchers got acute and convalescent COVID-19 samples from the United States, Italy and Spain. T cells, B-cell-depleted T cells, or PBMCs provided the cDNA or gDNA that served as material.

Authors' analysis steps: Amplification from reference gene primers served as the basis for estimated nucleated cell counts. Produced via immunoSEQ multiplex PCR; TCRdb's table is partial and in-frame only. That table furnishes V, J and clone size, whereas the DNA furnished D and trimming. The sample records about 260,000 clones, approximately 87% being singletons. Germline V lookup: CDR1 KGHDR, CDR2 SFDVKD. The CDR3 loop spans 16 amino acids. Trimming at V came to 3 bases and at J to 7 bases, leaving 3 bases not matched to a gene. This TCR was sampled from a man between 60 and 75 years old who had recovered from COVID-19. Sequencing was carried out using peripheral blood. V and J are TRBV24-1 and TRBJ2-1, with 15 bases aligning to TRBD2. Here the CDR3 reads CATSDVGTSGRNEQFF. Written as DNA, the CDR3 is TGTGCCACCAGTGATGTCGGGACTAGCGGGAGGAATGAGCAGTTCTTC.